The T cell receptor beta chain under discussion was sequenced for a study of CD8+ T cells in alopecia areata. Overall study findings and caveats: Normal scalp had lower clonality than lesional scalp, with alopecia totalis/universalis lesions showing this most strongly.

The CDR3 spans 15 residues. Germline CDR1 is SGHRS and CDR2 is YFSETQ. V was clipped by 4 bases and J by 4 bases; unmatched bases: 6. Treatment indicated: oral pan-JAK inhibitor, 5-10 mg twice daily. A remark on this clone: Its antigen is undetermined.

Once RNA had been extracted, it was reverse transcribed into cDNA to act as the sequencing template. Assay used: immunoSEQ multiplex PCR; TCRdb lists only in-frame clones, some missing. The sample lists about 190,000 clones, approximately 57% seen once, with under 1.2% in the top ten. The clonotype comes from a human donor with alopecia areata. Sequenced here: CD4+ T cells sorted from blood, sampled at week 24, from a patient treated with tofacitinib. The chain carries TRBV5-1 and TRBJ1-5; 9 bases are a match to TRBD1. As DNA, the CDR3 is TGCGCCAGCAGCGCTTCCGGGACAGGGAATCAGCCCCAGCATTTT. It specifies CASSASGTGNQPQHF.